The 15 T cell receptor beta chains reported below all come from one sample, sequenced in a study of CD8 T cells in Susac syndrome. RNA was extracted with the RNeasy kit, and a quantity of about 0.45 to 1 ug was reverse transcribed using random hexamers. TCRdb redid the calling of the immunoSEQ multiplex PCR reads with MiXCR, one entry per CDR3 protein. The table shows about 120,000 distinct CDR3 sequences, with around nine tenths occurring only once. The sample taken for sequencing was CD4+ T cells from PBMCs. Receptors were obtained from a human donor in good health.

A few counts support this clonotype. V and J are TRBV5-1 and TRBJ2-3; possible D gene TRBD1, 5 bases. The CDR3 consists of 16 residues. CDR1 and CDR2 (germline): SGHRS, YFSETQ. Trimming stripped 3 bases from V and 2 bases from J, with 16 bases between. The chain's CDR3 is CASSYRQPAATDTQYF. DNA of the CDR3: TGCGCCAGCAGCTATCGACAGCCGGCAGCCACAGATACGCAGTATTTT.

The rearrangement joins TRBV29-1 to TRBJ1-1; perhaps TRBD1 as D (6 bases). Germline-derived CDR1 and CDR2 are SQVTM and ANQGSEA. There are 15 residues in the CDR3. The V end was cut by 7 bases, the J end by 7 bases, with 25 bases between. The CDR3 sequence: CSAAGLAGGVIEAFF. CDR3 coding DNA: TGCAGCGCCGCGGGTCTGGCGGGGGGCGTAATTGAAGCTTTCTTT.

This sequence joins TRBV7-9 and TRBJ1-1; TRBD1 aligns across 10 bases. Germline-derived CDR1 and CDR2 are SEHNR and FQNEAQ (reference sequence). The CDR3 has 16 residues. V dropped 5 bases and J dropped 4; count of bases not matched to a gene: 10. CDR3 amino acids: CASSLDPRTGGTEAFF. Here the CDR3 DNA reads TGTGCCAGCAGCCTCGACCCCCGGACAGGGGGCACTGAAGCTTTCTTT.

The chain links TRBV11-1 to TRBJ2-1; perhaps TRBD1 as D (5 bases). This CDR3 spans 14 amino acids. CDR1 SGHAT and CDR2 FQDESV come from the germline V gene (reference sequence). Trimming pared 1 base from V and 3 bases from J, leaving 7 bases between. Here the CDR3 DNA reads TGTGCCAGCAGCTTAGAGGGGAACTACAATGAGCAGTTCTTC. It encodes CASSLEGNYNEQFF. Full variable domain (rest looked up from reference TRBV11-1 and TRBJ2-1): EAEVAQSPRYKITEKSQAVAFWCDPISGHATLYWYRQILGQGPELLVQFQDESVVDDSQLPKDRFSAERLKGVDSTLKIQPAELGDSAMYLCASSLEGNYNEQFFGPGTRLTVL.

The rearrangement joins TRBV6-2 or TRBV6-3 to TRBJ1-5, with a tentative D call TRBD1 (5 bases). Germline V gene lookup returns CDR1 MNHEY and CDR2 SVGEGT. The ends were cut back, 2 bases at V and 2 bases at J, with 13 bases in the middle. The CDR3 is 16 amino acids. In nucleotides, the CDR3 is TGTGCCAGCAGTTACCGAGGGAGGGGAGGCAATCAGCCCCAGCATTTT. Amino acid sequence: CASSYRGRGGNQPQHF.

This clonotype was counted a few times. V and J are TRBV7-2 and TRBJ2-6; either TRBD1 or TRBD2 may supply D (5 bases each). The CDR3 extends over 18 amino acids. The germline CDR1 and CDR2 sequences are SGHTA and FQGNSA. V lost 6 bases to trimming and J lost 0 bases, with 18 bases between them. The chain's CDR3 is CASSQRDGSYSGANVLTF. The CDR3 DNA is TGTGCCAGCAGTCAGAGGGACGGCTCCTACTCTGGGGCCAACGTCCTGACTTTC.

CDR3 residues: CSARANKRQGRYNEQFF. CDR3 sequence (DNA): TGCAGTGCTAGAGCAAATAAAAGACAGGGAAGATACAATGAGCAGTTCTTC. The rearrangement uses TRBV20-1 and TRBJ2-1; 7 bases agree with TRBD1. The CDR3 has 17 residues. The V segment lost 1 base and the J segment 4 bases; nucleotides outside the gene matches: 13. CDR1 and CDR2 (germline): DFQATT, SNEGSKA (reference sequence).

This chain connects TRBV7-2 to TRBJ2-5, with 11 positions matching TRBD2. CDR1 SGHTA and CDR2 FQGNSA come from the germline V gene. This CDR3 spans 14 amino acids. J gave up 5 bases and V 6 bases, and 5 bases lay outside the gene matches. The CDR3 coding sequence is TGTGCCAGCAGTACTAGCGGGAGTCAGGAGACCCAGTACTTC. Translating it yields CASSTSGSQETQYF. The whole variable domain, filled in from reference TRBV7-2 and TRBJ2-5, reads GAGVSQSPSNKVTEKGKDVELRCDPISGHTALYWYRQSLGQGLEFLIYFQGNSAPDKSGLPSDRFSAERTGGSVSTLTIQRTQQEDSAVYLCASSTSGSQETQYFGPGTRLLVL.

The chain employs TRBV25-1 and TRBJ1-2; D is unresolved. The germline V and J ends were trimmed by 4 bases and 0 bases, with 12 bases remaining between them. The CDR3 has 15 residues. From germline, CDR1 is MGHDK and CDR2 SYGVNS. The CDR3 region is CASSVHSGTNYGYTF. The DNA of the CDR3 is TGTGCCAGCAGTGTGCACAGTGGGACTAACTATGGCTACACCTTC.

The rearrangement links TRBV4-1 to TRBJ1-3; D call uncertain. The CDR3 spans 16 residues. Per the germline V gene, CDR1 is MGHRA and CDR2 is YSYEKL. V was clipped by 0 bases and J by 0 bases, with 9 bases between them. For the CDR3, the DNA is TGCGCCAGCAGCCAAGAAAGACGGAGCTCTGGAAACACCATATATTTT. Translation: CASSQERRSSGNTIYF.

The chain recombines TRBV5-1 with TRBJ1-2; maybe TRBD1 (5 bases). CDR3 length: 15 residues. Trimming removed 4 bases at V and 6 bases at J, with 19 bases between. CDR1 and CDR2 from the germline V gene are SGHRS and YFSETQ. CDR3 sequence (DNA): TGCGCCAGCAGCACTGCCGGGACCGCGCGAGATGGCTACACCTTC. This encodes CASSTAGTARDGYTF.

The rearrangement uses TRBV5-1 and TRBJ2-1; 10 bases match TRBD1. V was clipped by 5 bases and J by 5 bases; unmatched bases: 7. The CDR3 has 15 residues. CDR1 and CDR2 (germline): SGHRS, YFSETQ. The CDR3 is CASRFGTGANNEQFF. The CDR3 DNA reads as TGCGCCAGCAGATTCGGGACAGGGGCTAACAATGAGCAGTTCTTC.

V and J are TRBV9 and TRBJ2-2, with a possible D match to TRBD1 (6 bases). Trimming stripped 3 bases from V and 4 bases from J, with 16 bases between. In germline, CDR1 is SGDLS, CDR2 YYNGEE. The CDR3 contains 16 residues. This CDR3 reads CASSALQRGGTGELFF. The CDR3 region has the DNA TGTGCCAGCAGCGCGCTACAACGAGGGGGCACCGGGGAGCTGTTTTTT. Drawing the rest from reference TRBV9 and TRBJ2-2, the complete variable domain is DSGVTQTPKHLITATGQRVTLRCSPRSGDLSVYWYQQSLDQGLQFLIQYYNGEERAKGNILERFSAQQFPDLHSELNLSSLELGDSALYFCASSALQRGGTGELFFGEGSRLTVL.

This chain links TRBV7-9 with TRBJ1-1; 7 nucleotides agree with TRBD1. This CDR3 contains 19 residues. From germline, CDR1 is SEHNR and CDR2 FQNEAQ (reference sequence). V gave up 2 bases and J gave up 0 bases; unmatched junction bases: 15. This CDR3 reads CASSLRSLGQLKMNTEAFF. The CDR3 region has the DNA TGTGCCAGCAGCTTAAGGAGCCTGGGACAGCTGAAAATGAACACTGAAGCTTTCTTT.

The chain couples TRBV7-9 to TRBJ2-7; 7 bases fit TRBD1. Germline lookup yields CDR1 SEHNR and CDR2 FQNEAQ (reference sequence). J gave up 3 bases and V 9 bases, and 11 bases lay outside the gene matches. CDR3 length: 14 amino acids. CDR3 residues: CASSPGGSLYEQYF. The CDR3 region has the DNA TGTGCCAGTAGCCCAGGGGGTTCCCTCTACGAGCAGTACTTC.